The T cell receptor beta chain described here comes from a study of cytomegalovirus exposure and HLA in healthy donors. Study at large: Earlier results showed roughly 110 million unique TCR beta sequences derived from approximately 170 million T cells. General observations from the study: Most TCR sequences proved rare, with some public TCRs found in many donors.

In this sample, this clone turned up once. Antigen specificity is unknown. The PCR employed 60 Vbeta primers together with 13 Jbeta primers. Produced via immunoSEQ multiplex PCR; TCRdb's table is partial and in-frame only. This table has around 210,000 clones, about three quarters appearing once. The sequence came from a boy younger than 18 in good health and CMV-seronegative. The sequencing sample was made of PBMCs.

The CDR3 coding sequence is TGCGCCAGCAGCCGGAATAGCGGGAGCTCCTACGAGCAGTACTTC. Protein product: CASSRNSGSSYEQYF. The chain combines TRBV4-1 with TRBJ2-7; 9 bases are shared with TRBD2. Trimming at V came to 4 bases and at J to 0 bases, leaving 4 bases not matched to a gene. This CDR3 has 15 residues. Germline V lookup: CDR1 MGHRA, CDR2 YSYEKL.